Each of the 21 T cell receptor beta chains below was sequenced from the same sample in a study of blood T cell repertoires in COVID-19. Clones were sequenced by immunoSEQ multiplex PCR, and TCRdb holds only the in-frame ones, with some missing. This sample has approximately 170,000 clones, with more than 65% found just once. Sequenced sample: peripheral blood. The source is a man in his 70s with active or convalescent COVID-19.

This chain links TRBV6-5 with TRBJ1-2; D unclear. Per germline, CDR1 MNHEY and CDR2 SVGAGI. This CDR3 region has 14 residues. V dropped 2 bases and J dropped 4 bases, with 11 bases sitting between them. The CDR3 bases are TGTGCCAGCAGTTACCACACAGCCGGCTATGGCTACACCTTC. Translated: CASSYHTAGYGYTF.

The chain uses TRBV11-2 and TRBJ2-7; 13 bases agree with TRBD2. This CDR3 contains 18 residues. Trimming removed 0 bases from V and 0 bases from J; junction bases left unmatched: 5. CDR1 SGHAT and CDR2 FQNNGV come from the germline V gene. For the CDR3, the DNA is TGTGCCAGCAGCTTAGAACTAGCGGGGGGGTCTAGCTCCTACGAGCAGTACTTC. Translation gives CASSLELAGGSSSYEQYF.

The rearrangement links TRBV28 to TRBJ2-1; D perhaps matches TRBD1 (6 bases). Germline values: CDR1 MDHEN, CDR2 SYDVKM. The CDR3 has 17 amino acids. Trimming shortened V by 6 bases and J by 0 bases, and 18 bases separated the two germline ends. CDR3 loop: CASRSVMGASSYNEQFF. DNA for the CDR3: TGTGCCAGCAGGTCTGTAATGGGGGCCAGCTCCTACAATGAGCAGTTCTTC.

The CDR3 sequence: CASSQEGRREAGVGEQFF. CDR3 sequence (DNA): TGCGCCAGCAGCCAAGAAGGGAGGCGGGAGGCCGGGGTCGGTGAGCAGTTCTTC. The gene calls are TRBV4-1 and TRBJ2-1, with 8 bases lining up with TRBD2. Germline CDR1 and CDR2: MGHRA and YSYEKL. CDR3 length equals 18 residues. The V segment lost 0 bases and the J segment 9 bases; nucleotides outside the gene matches: 16.

The chain has TRBV4-1 and TRBJ2-3; 12 positions agree with TRBD2. The V gene's germline CDR1 is MGHRA and CDR2 YSYEKL. CDR3 length equals 15 residues. The V gene end was trimmed by 6 bases and the J gene end by 4 bases; junction bases not matched to a gene: 5. The CDR3 bases are TGCGCCAGCAGTAGACTAGCGGGAGCCCCAGATACGCAGTATTTT. It yields the protein CASSRLAGAPDTQYF.

CDR3 in DNA: TGTGCCAGCAGTTTGAGGGTAGAGGACTATGGCTACACCTTC. This sequence encodes CASSLRVEDYGYTF. The chain couples TRBV28 to TRBJ1-2; no clear D gene. V was trimmed by 3 bases and J by 3 bases, leaving 11 bases between them. Germline V gene lookup returns CDR1 MDHEN and CDR2 SYDVKM. CDR3 length: 14 amino acids.

This clone was counted a single time. The J gene is TRBJ2-4, the V gene TRBV28; D is unresolved. The germline gives CDR1 MDHEN, CDR2 SYDVKM. The CDR3 consists of 14 residues. The V and J ends lost 3 bases and 0 bases respectively, with 6 bases between them. The CDR3 DNA follows: TGTGCCAGCAGTTTTGGGCTAGCCAAAAACATTCAGTACTTC. Translation: CASSFGLAKNIQYF.

This clone was found once. The V and J genes are TRBV11-2 and TRBJ2-7; 7 nucleotides align to TRBD1. This CDR3 has 14 amino acids. CDR1 is SGHAT, CDR2 FQNNGV, per germline. V dropped 5 bases and J dropped 7; count of bases not matched to a gene: 11. The CDR3 spells CASSAYRGLREQYF. CDR3 DNA: TGTGCCAGCAGCGCCTACAGGGGTCTACGTGAGCAGTACTTC.

The chain employs TRBV11-2 and TRBJ2-1; 12 bases fit TRBD2. The CDR3 spans 16 residues. The germline V gene has CDR1 SGHAT and CDR2 FQNNGV. Losses at the gene ends were 7 bases for V and 8 bases for J; bases not matched to a gene: 12. DNA of the CDR3: TGTGCCAGCATCCAACGGGCTAGCGGGAGGGGACATGAGCAGTTCTTC. This translates into CASIQRASGRGHEQFF.

This chain links TRBV12-3 or TRBV12-4 with TRBJ1-6; tentatively, D is TRBD1 (5 bases). Deletions cut 6 bases from V and 4 bases from J, with 7 bases between. The CDR3 extends over 13 amino acids. CDR3 sequence reads: CASRRQYNSPLHF. The CDR3 region has the DNA TGTGCCAGCAGGCGACAGTATAATTCACCCCTCCACTTT.

This clone turned up a few times. At the DNA level, this CDR3 is encoded by other sequences in the same sample as well. Written as DNA, the CDR3 is TGTGCCAGCAGCTCCCGTTTGACAGATACGCAGTATTTT. It specifies CASSSRLTDTQYF. The rearrangement links TRBV7-2 to TRBJ2-3, with D hard to call. This CDR3 spans 13 amino acids. Germline CDR1 reads SGHTA; CDR2 reads FQGNSA. With 4 bases removed from V and 3 bases from J, the gap between germline ends came to 8 bases.

The genes are TRBV2 and TRBJ1-6; tentative D call: TRBD1 (6 bases). V lost 6 bases to trimming and J lost 9 bases, with 9 bases between them. The CDR3 covers 12 residues. CDR1 is SNHLY, CDR2 FYNNEI, per germline. In DNA form, the CDR3 reads TGTGCCAGCAGGGACAGTGGTTCACCCCTCCACTTT. This gives the protein CASRDSGSPLHF.

The sample holds one count of this clone. The rearrangement uses TRBV19 and TRBJ1-1, with D unclear. V was clipped by 0 bases and J by 5 bases, with 10 bases between them. This CDR3 comprises 14 residues. Germline V gene data show CDR1 as LNHDA and CDR2 as SQIVND (reference sequence). The CDR3 spells CASSIDHTRTEAFF. CDR3 in DNA: TGTGCCAGTAGTATAGATCACACGCGGACTGAAGCTTTCTTT.

Comment on this clone: The sample carries other DNA sequences with the same CDR3. This chain uses TRBV7-9 with TRBJ1-1; 7 bases align to TRBD1. Germline V lookup: CDR1 SEHNR, CDR2 FQNEAQ (reference sequence). After removal of 5 bases from V and 3 bases from J, the junction contained 3 bases not matched to a gene. This CDR3 is 13 amino acids long. CDR3 region: CASSVQGDTEAFF. The CDR3 DNA is TGTGCCAGCAGCGTCCAGGGGGACACTGAAGCTTTCTTT.

The sample holds one count of this clone. V is TRBV27 and J is TRBJ1-4; D possibly corresponds to TRBD1 (5 bases). Trimming cost V 6 bases and J 8 bases, with 19 bases left between them. This CDR3 has 15 residues. The germline CDR1 and CDR2 sequences are MNHEY and SMNVEV (reference sequence). The CDR3 loop is CASSPRQGVKEKLFF. The CDR3 DNA reads as TGTGCCAGCAGCCCCAGACAAGGGGTCAAGGAAAAACTGTTTTTT.

The chain employs TRBV7-6 and TRBJ2-1, with 7 positions matching TRBD1. After removal of 4 bases from V and 3 bases from J, the junction contained 12 bases not matched to a gene. The CDR3 runs to 17 residues. The germline gives CDR1 SGHVS, CDR2 FNYEAQ. CDR3 DNA sequence: TGTGCCAGCAGCTCGCTGACAGGGTCTAACCTCTACAATGAGCAGTTCTTC. This codes for CASSSLTGSNLYNEQFF.

This rearrangement joins TRBV4-3 to TRBJ1-5; D remains unclear. V lost 2 bases and J 4 bases, leaving 6 bases between the germline ends. Germline-derived CDR1 and CDR2 are LGHNA and YSLEER. The CDR3 sequence is 13 residues long. The chain's CDR3 is CASSQMRNQPQHF. CDR3 sequence (DNA): TGCGCCAGCAGCCAAATGAGAAATCAGCCCCAGCATTTT.

The V gene is TRBV3-1 (or the pseudogene TRBV3-2), the J gene TRBJ1-1; D ambiguous. Trimming cost V 4 bases and J 6 bases, with 21 bases left between them. Germline V gene lookup returns CDR1 LGHDT and CDR2 YNNKEL (reference sequence). CDR3 length: 16 residues. The DNA for the CDR3 is TGTGCCAGCAGCCGAACCAACAGTTTAGGAGGGTCTGAAGCTTTCTTT. This gives the protein CASSRTNSLGGSEAFF.

V is TRBV3-1 (or the pseudogene TRBV3-2) and J is TRBJ1-5, with D maybe TRBD1 (5 bases). Germline V lookup: CDR1 LGHDT, CDR2 YNNKEL (reference sequence). CDR3 length: 14 amino acids. The V end lost 4 bases, the J end lost 3 bases, and 10 bases lay between the germline ends. CDR3 sequence reads: CASSRGTDNQPQHF. The CDR3 nucleotides read TGTGCCAGCAGCCGAGGGACTGACAATCAGCCCCAGCATTTT.

The chain uses TRBV27 and TRBJ1-5; no clear D. The CDR3 sequence is 17 residues long. CDR1 and CDR2 from the germline V gene are MNHEY and SMNVEV (reference sequence). Deletions cut 3 bases from V and 3 bases from J, with 18 bases between. The CDR3 spells CASSFGVPTVHNQPQHF. CDR3 in DNA: TGTGCCAGCAGTTTTGGTGTCCCCACAGTCCACAATCAGCCCCAGCATTTT.

The rearrangement joins TRBV9 to TRBJ2-1; TRBD2 agrees at 7 bases. The CDR3 is 16 residues long. Germline V lookup: CDR1 SGDLS, CDR2 YYNGEE. The V and J ends lost 4 bases and 0 bases, in that order; junction bases with no gene match: 7. CDR3 sequence reads: CASSTSSGRSYNEQFF. The DNA for the CDR3 is TGTGCCAGCAGCACCTCTAGCGGCCGCTCCTACAATGAGCAGTTCTTC.